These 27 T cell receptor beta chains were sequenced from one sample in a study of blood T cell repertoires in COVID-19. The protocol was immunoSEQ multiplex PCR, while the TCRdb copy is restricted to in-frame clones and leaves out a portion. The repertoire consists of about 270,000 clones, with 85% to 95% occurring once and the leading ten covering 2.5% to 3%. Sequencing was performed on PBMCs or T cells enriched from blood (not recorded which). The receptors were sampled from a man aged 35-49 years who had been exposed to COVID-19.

The CDR3 here is CATSRDSTGSGNTIYF. CDR3 DNA: TGTGCCACCAGCAGAGATTCAACAGGCTCTGGAAACACCATATATTTT. The chain uses TRBV15 and TRBJ1-3; possibly TRBD1 for D (5 bases). Trimming left V 0 bases short and J 0 bases short, with 9 bases between. CDR3 length: 16 amino acids. From germline, CDR1 is LNHNV and CDR2 YYDKDF (reference sequence).

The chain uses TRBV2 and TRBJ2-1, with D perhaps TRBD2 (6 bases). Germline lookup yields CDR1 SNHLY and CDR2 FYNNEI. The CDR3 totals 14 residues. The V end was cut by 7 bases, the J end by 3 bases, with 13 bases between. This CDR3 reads CASMGTESYNEQFF. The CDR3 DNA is TGTGCCAGCATGGGGACTGAAAGCTACAATGAGCAGTTCTTC.

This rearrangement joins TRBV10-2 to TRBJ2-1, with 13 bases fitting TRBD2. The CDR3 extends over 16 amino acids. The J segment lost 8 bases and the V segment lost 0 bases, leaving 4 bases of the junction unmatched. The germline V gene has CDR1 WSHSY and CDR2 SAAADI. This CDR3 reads CASSESGLAGRDEQFF. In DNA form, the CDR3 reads TGCGCCAGCAGTGAGTCGGGACTAGCGGGAAGGGATGAGCAGTTCTTC.

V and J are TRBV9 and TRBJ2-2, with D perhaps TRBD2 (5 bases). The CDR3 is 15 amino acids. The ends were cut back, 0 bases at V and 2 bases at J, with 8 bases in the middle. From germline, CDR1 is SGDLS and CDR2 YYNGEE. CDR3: CASSVGGSNTGELFF. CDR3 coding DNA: TGTGCCAGCAGCGTAGGTGGGAGTAACACCGGGGAGCTGTTTTTT.

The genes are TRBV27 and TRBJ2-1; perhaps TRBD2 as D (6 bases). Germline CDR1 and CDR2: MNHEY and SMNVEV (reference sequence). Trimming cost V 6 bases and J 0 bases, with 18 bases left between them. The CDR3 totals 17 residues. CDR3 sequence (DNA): TGTGCCAGCAGCCGACACTATAGCGGAAGCTCCTACAATGAGCAGTTCTTC. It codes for CASSRHYSGSSYNEQFF.

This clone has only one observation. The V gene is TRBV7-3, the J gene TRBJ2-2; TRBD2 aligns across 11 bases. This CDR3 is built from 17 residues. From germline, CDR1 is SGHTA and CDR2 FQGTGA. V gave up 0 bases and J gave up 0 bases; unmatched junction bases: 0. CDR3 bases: TGTGCCAGCAGCTTAACTAGCGGGAGGGCGAACACCGGGGAGCTGTTTTTT. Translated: CASSLTSGRANTGELFF.

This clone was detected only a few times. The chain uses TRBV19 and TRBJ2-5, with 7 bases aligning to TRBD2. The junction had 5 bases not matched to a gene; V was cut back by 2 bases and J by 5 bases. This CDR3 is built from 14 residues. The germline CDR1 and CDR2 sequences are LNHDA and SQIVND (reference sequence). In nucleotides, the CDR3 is TGTGCCAGTAGTATATCACTAGCGACCGAGACCCAGTACTTC. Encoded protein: CASSISLATETQYF.

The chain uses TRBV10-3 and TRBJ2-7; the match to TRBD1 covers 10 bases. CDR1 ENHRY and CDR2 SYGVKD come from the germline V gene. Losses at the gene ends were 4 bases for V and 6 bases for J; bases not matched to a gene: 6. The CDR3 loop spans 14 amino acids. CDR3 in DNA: TGTGCCATCAGTGGGCGGGACAGGGGAGGCGAGCAGTACTTC. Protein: CAISGRDRGGEQYF.

CDR3 protein: CASSGQNTEAFF. The CDR3 region has the DNA TGTGCCAGCAGTGGACAGAACACTGAAGCTTTCTTT. The chain joins TRBV2 to TRBJ1-1; unclear D gene. In germline, CDR1 is SNHLY, CDR2 FYNNEI. This CDR3 comprises 12 residues. V was cut by 4 bases and J by 1 base, with 4 bases left in between.

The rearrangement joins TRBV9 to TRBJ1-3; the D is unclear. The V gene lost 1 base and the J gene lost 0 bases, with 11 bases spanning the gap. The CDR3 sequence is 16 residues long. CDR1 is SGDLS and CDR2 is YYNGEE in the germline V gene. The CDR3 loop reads CASSVNLGISGNTIYF. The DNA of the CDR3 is TGTGCCAGCAGCGTAAATCTCGGGATCTCTGGAAACACCATATATTTT.

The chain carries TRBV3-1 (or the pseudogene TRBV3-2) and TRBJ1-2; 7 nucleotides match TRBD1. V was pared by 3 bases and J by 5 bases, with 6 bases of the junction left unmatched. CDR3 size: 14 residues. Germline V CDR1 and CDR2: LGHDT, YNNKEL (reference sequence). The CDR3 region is CASSQRDRGYGYTF. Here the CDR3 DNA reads TGTGCCAGCAGCCAGAGGGACAGAGGATATGGCTACACCTTC.

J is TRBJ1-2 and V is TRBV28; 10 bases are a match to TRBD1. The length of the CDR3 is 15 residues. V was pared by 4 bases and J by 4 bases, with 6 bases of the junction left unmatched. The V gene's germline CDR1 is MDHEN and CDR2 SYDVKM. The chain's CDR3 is CASSSMGTGVYGYTF. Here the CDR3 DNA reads TGTGCCAGCAGTTCCATGGGGACAGGGGTCTATGGCTACACCTTC.

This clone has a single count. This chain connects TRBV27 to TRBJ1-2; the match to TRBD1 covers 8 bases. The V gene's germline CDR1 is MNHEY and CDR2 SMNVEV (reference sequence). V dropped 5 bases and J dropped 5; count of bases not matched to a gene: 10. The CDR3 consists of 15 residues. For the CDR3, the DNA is TGTGCCAGCAGTGCCACATCCACAGGGGGTTATGGCTACACCTTC. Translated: CASSATSTGGYGYTF.

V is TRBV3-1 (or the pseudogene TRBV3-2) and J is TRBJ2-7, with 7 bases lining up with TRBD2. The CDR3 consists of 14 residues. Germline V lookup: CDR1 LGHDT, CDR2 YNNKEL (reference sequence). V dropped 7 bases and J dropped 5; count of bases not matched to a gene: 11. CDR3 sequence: CASIYRRGEDEQYF. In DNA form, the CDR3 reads TGTGCCAGCATTTATCGACGGGGGGAGGACGAGCAGTACTTC.

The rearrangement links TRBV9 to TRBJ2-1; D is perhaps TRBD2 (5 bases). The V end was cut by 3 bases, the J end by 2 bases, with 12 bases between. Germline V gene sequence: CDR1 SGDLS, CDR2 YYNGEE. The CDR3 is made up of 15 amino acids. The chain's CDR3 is CASSASHLTYNEQFF. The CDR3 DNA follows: TGTGCCAGCAGCGCTAGCCACCTAACCTACAATGAGCAGTTCTTC. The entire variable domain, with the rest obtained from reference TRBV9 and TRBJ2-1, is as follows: DSGVTQTPKHLITATGQRVTLRCSPRSGDLSVYWYQQSLDQGLQFLIQYYNGEERAKGNILERFSAQQFPDLHSELNLSSLELGDSALYFCASSASHLTYNEQFFGPGTRLTVL.

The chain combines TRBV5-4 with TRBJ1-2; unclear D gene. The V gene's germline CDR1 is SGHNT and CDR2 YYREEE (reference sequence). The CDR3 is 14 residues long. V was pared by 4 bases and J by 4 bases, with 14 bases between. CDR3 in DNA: TGTGCCAGCAGCATCCCTCAGATTTCCTATGGCTACACCTTC. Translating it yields CASSIPQISYGYTF.

CDR3 bases: TGTGCCAGCAGTTTTACAGGGAGATATGTTTACACCTTC. Translating gives CASSFTGRYVYTF. V usage is TRBV7-9 and J usage is TRBJ1-2; the D gene is possibly TRBD1 (6 bases). CDR3 length: 13 amino acids. V lost 6 bases and J lost 11, with 19 bases in between. Germline CDR1 reads SEHNR; CDR2 reads FQNEAQ (reference sequence). The entire variable domain, with the rest obtained from reference TRBV7-9 and TRBJ1-2, is as follows: DTGVSQNPRHKITKRGQNVTFRCDPISEHNRLYWYRQTLGQGPEFLTYFQNEAQLEKSRLLSDRFSAERPKGSFSTLEIQRTEQGDSAMYLCASSFTGRYVYTFGSGTRLTVV.

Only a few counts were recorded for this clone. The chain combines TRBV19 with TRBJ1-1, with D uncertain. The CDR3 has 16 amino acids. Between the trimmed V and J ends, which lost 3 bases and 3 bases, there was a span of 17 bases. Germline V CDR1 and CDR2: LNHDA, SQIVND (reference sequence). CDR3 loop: CASSISPGRQHTEAFF. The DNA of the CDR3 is TGTGCCAGTAGTATCTCCCCGGGGAGGCAACACACTGAAGCTTTCTTT.

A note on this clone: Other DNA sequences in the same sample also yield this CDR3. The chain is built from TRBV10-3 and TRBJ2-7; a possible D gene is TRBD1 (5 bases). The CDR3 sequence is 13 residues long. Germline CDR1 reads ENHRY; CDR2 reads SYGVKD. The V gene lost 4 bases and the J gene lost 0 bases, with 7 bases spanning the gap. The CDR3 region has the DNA TGTGCCATCAGTGGGACACCCTCCTACGAGCAGTACTTC. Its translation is CAISGTPSYEQYF.

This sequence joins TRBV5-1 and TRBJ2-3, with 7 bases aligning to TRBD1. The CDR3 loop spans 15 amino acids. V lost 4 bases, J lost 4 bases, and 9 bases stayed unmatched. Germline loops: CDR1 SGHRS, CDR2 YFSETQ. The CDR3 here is CASSKDRFASDTQYF. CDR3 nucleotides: TGCGCCAGCAGCAAGGACAGGTTCGCGTCAGATACGCAGTATTTT.

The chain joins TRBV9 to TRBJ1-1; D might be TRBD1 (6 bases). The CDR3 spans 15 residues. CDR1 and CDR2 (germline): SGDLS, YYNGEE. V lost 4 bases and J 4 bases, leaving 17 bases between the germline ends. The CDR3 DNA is TGTGCCAGCAGCACTAGGGGAGGGGGGTCCACTGAAGCTTTCTTT. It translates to CASSTRGGGSTEAFF.

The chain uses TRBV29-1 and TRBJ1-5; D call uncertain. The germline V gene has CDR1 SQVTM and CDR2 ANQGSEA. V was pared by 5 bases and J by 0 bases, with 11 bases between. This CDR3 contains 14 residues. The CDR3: CSVKGPISNQPQHF. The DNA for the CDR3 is TGCAGCGTTAAAGGGCCGATTAGCAATCAGCCCCAGCATTTT.

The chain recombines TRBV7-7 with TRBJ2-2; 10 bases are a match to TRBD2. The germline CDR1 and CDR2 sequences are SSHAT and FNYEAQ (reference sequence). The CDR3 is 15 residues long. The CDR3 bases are TGTGCTAGCGTCCGACTAGCGGGCAACACCGGGGAGCTGTTTTTT. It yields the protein CASVRLAGNTGELFF.

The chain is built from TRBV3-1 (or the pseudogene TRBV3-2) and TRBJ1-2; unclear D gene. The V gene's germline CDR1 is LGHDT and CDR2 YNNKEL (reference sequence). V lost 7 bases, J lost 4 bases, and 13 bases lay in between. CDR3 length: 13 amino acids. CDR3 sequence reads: CASNTWEFYGYTF. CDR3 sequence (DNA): TGTGCCAGCAACACCTGGGAGTTCTATGGCTACACCTTC.

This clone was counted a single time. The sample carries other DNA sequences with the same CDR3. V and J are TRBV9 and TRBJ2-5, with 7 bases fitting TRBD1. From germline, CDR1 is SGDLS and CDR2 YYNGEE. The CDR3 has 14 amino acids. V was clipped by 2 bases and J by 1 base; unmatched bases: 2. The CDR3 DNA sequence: TGTGCCAGCAGCGTCGGGACAGTCCAAGAGACCCAGTACTTC. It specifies CASSVGTVQETQYF.

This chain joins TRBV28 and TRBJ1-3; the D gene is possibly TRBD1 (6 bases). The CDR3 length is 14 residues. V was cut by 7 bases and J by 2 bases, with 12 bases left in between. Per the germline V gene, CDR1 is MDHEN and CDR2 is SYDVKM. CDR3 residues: CASTQGAAGNTIYF. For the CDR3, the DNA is TGTGCCAGCACACAGGGTGCTGCTGGAAACACCATATATTTT.

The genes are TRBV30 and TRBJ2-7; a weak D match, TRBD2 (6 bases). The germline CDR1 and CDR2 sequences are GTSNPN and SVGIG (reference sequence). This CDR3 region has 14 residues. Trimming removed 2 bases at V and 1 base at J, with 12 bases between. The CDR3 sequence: CAWSIAGLSYEQYF. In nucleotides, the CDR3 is TGTGCCTGGAGTATCGCAGGACTATCCTACGAGCAGTACTTC.